This T cell receptor (beta chain) was retrieved from a study of blood T cell repertoires in COVID-19. Participants were aged about 18 to 90 years, lived in about 26 US areas, and enrolled virtually. Cohort assignment relied on participant-reported clinical history. The study counted Cohort 3 donors as recovered given two negative PCRs, clearance, or symptom resolution. The assay was immunoSEQ multiplex PCR, and TCRdb's table has in-frame clones only and misses some. The table records about 190,000 clones, approximately 84% of them present only once. This CDR3 is 15 amino acids long. Germline V gene data show CDR1 as LNHDA and CDR2 as SQIVND (reference sequence). Trimming took 2 bases from V and 8 from J, leaving 18 bases between them.

Specimen: PBMCs or T cells enriched from blood (not recorded which). The chain couples TRBV19 to TRBJ1-2; D is perhaps TRBD1 (5 bases). The sequence was collected from a woman in her 30s who had recovered from COVID-19. The CDR3 coding sequence is TGTGCCAGTAGTATACTAACCGGTGGAGGGGTAGGCTACACCTTC. Translating gives CASSILTGGGVGYTF.